This paragraph covers one T cell receptor (beta chain) sequence. This CDR3 has 14 residues. V gave up 6 bases and J gave up 9 bases, with 21 bases separating them. Germline loops: CDR1 MNHEY, CDR2 SMNVEV (reference sequence). The data belong to a study of T cells after yellow fever vaccination. TCRdb reanalysed the 5' RACE reads using MiXCR and keeps one entry per CDR3 protein. The sample carries 300,000 to 350,000 distinct CDR3 sequences, 3% to 4.5% recorded once. Source: PBMCs, taken 5 days after the yellow fever booster vaccination. The receptor was derived from a man younger than 35 who received the YFV17D yellow fever vaccine. The V call is TRBV27, the J call TRBJ2-7, with D possibly TRBD2 on 7 matching bases. CDR3 sequence: CASRGTGGLSGQYF. CDR3 DNA: TGTGCCAGCAGGGGGACGGGGGGCCTCTCGGGGCAGTACTTC.